The rows below give T cell receptor beta chains drawn from one sample of a study of cytomegalovirus exposure and HLA in healthy donors. The assay was immunoSEQ multiplex PCR, and TCRdb's table has in-frame clones only and misses some. In the table there are 140,000 or so clones, approximately 82% of which are singletons. Sequenced input: PBMCs. The receptor set was obtained from a woman aged 55 to 70 in good health and CMV-seropositive. The CDR3 runs from the conserved cysteine through the conserved F or W. The order of the fields is clone size, J gene, D gene, V gene, CDR3 protein, CDR3 DNA. The D gene is left open where the match is weak. Size is stated for part of the rows, as once, few or many counts, or as a class when the clone is expanded.

clone size: once
J gene: TRBJ2-7
D gene: NA
V gene: TRBV4-1
CDR3 protein: CASSRQTSTEQYF
CDR3 DNA: TGCGCCAGCAGCCGCCAAACTAGCACCGAGCAGTACTTC

clone size: NA
J gene: TRBJ2-7
D gene: NA
V gene: TRBV28
CDR3 protein: CASNRVAYEQYF
CDR3 DNA: TGTGCCAGCAACAGGGTCGCCTACGAGCAGTACTTC

clone size: NA
J gene: TRBJ2-7
D gene: TRBD2
V gene: TRBV19
CDR3 protein: CASNAVASGSYEQYF
CDR3 DNA: TGTGCCAGTAACGCCGTCGCTAGCGGGAGCTACGAGCAGTACTTC

clone size: NA
J gene: TRBJ2-1
D gene: TRBD1
V gene: TRBV15
CDR3 protein: CATSSGGTGGVYEQFF
CDR3 DNA: TGTGCCACCAGCAGCGGGGGGACAGGGGGCGTCTATGAGCAGTTCTTC

clone size: NA
J gene: TRBJ2-3
D gene: NA
V gene: TRBV28
CDR3 protein: CASARDTDTQYF
CDR3 DNA: TGTGCCAGCGCCAGGGATACAGATACGCAGTATTTT

clone size: NA
J gene: TRBJ2-3
D gene: NA
V gene: TRBV5-1
CDR3 protein: CASSLVGGDGDTQYF
CDR3 DNA: TGCGCCAGCAGCTTGGTAGGGGGAGACGGAGATACGCAGTATTTT

clone size: NA
J gene: TRBJ1-3
D gene: NA
V gene: TRBV19
CDR3 protein: CASRMGMGLADTIYF
CDR3 DNA: TGTGCCAGTAGGATGGGGATGGGTCTAGCCGACACCATATATTTT

clone size: NA
J gene: TRBJ2-2
D gene: TRBD2
V gene: TRBV27
CDR3 protein: CASSTTSGRTGELFF
CDR3 DNA: TGTGCCAGCAGCACGACTAGCGGGAGGACCGGGGAGCTGTTTTTT

clone size: NA
J gene: TRBJ2-5
D gene: NA
V gene: TRBV29-1
CDR3 protein: CSVEKSRGGESQYF
CDR3 DNA: TGCAGCGTTGAAAAGTCTCGAGGGGGAGAGTCCCAGTACTTC

clone size: NA
J gene: TRBJ2-7
D gene: NA
V gene: TRBV21-1
CDR3 protein: CASSKEWGGPNSLHAYEQYF
CDR3 DNA: TGTGCCAGCAGCAAAGAGTGGGGGGGGCCAAATAGTCTCCATGCCTACGAGCAGTACTTC

clone size: NA
J gene: TRBJ2-6
D gene: NA
V gene: TRBV21-1
CDR3 protein: CASSCDPSSAGGGANVLTF
CDR3 DNA: TGTGCCAGCAGCTGCGACCCTTCCTCGGCGGGTGGAGGGGCCAACGTCCTGACTTTC

clone size: NA
J gene: TRBJ2-1
D gene: NA
V gene: TRBV28
CDR3 protein: CASSSGLHNNEQFF
CDR3 DNA: TGTGCCAGCAGTTCGGGACTGCACAACAATGAGCAGTTCTTC

clone size: NA
J gene: TRBJ1-3
D gene: TRBD1
V gene: TRBV6-6
CDR3 protein: CASRTGTGNTIYF
CDR3 DNA: TGTGCCAGCCGGACAGGGACTGGAAACACCATATATTTT

clone size: NA
J gene: TRBJ2-7
D gene: TRBD2
V gene: TRBV7-6
CDR3 protein: CASSLASGRGVYEQYF
CDR3 DNA: TGTGCCAGCAGCTTAGCCAGCGGGAGGGGAGTTTACGAGCAGTACTTC

clone size: NA
J gene: TRBJ2-7
D gene: NA
V gene: TRBV5-8
CDR3 protein: CASCWGDYEQYF
CDR3 DNA: TGTGCCAGCTGTTGGGGGGACTACGAGCAGTACTTC

clone size: NA
J gene: TRBJ1-5
D gene: TRBD1
V gene: TRBV30
CDR3 protein: CAWGDRGPQPQHF
CDR3 DNA: TGTGCCTGGGGAGACAGGGGCCCTCAGCCCCAGCATTTT

clone size: NA
J gene: TRBJ1-4
D gene: NA
V gene: TRBV29-1
CDR3 protein: CSGLQGTNEKLFF
CDR3 DNA: TGCAGCGGCCTACAGGGAACTAATGAAAAACTGTTTTTT

clone size: NA
J gene: TRBJ2-1
D gene: TRBD2
V gene: TRBV30
CDR3 protein: CAWNSGSNNEQFF
CDR3 DNA: TGTGCCTGGAATAGCGGGAGTAACAATGAGCAGTTCTTC

clone size: NA
J gene: TRBJ2-7
D gene: TRBD1
V gene: TRBV6-5
CDR3 protein: CASSSAGTAAYEQYF
CDR3 DNA: TGTGCCAGCAGCTCCGCCGGGACAGCAGCCTACGAGCAGTACTTC

clone size: NA
J gene: TRBJ1-5
D gene: NA
V gene: TRBV14
CDR3 protein: CASSQEPGGGPQHF
CDR3 DNA: TGTGCCAGCAGCCAAGAACCCGGGGGGGGGCCCCAGCATTTT

clone size: NA
J gene: TRBJ2-2
D gene: TRBD2
V gene: TRBV4-3
CDR3 protein: CASSRSWTSGGTGELFF
CDR3 DNA: TGCGCCAGCAGCCGTTCGTGGACTAGCGGAGGCACCGGGGAGCTGTTTTTT

clone size: NA
J gene: TRBJ1-1
D gene: NA
V gene: TRBV30
CDR3 protein: CAWSRQENTEAFF
CDR3 DNA: TGTGCCTGGAGTAGACAGGAGAACACTGAAGCTTTCTTT

clone size: NA
J gene: TRBJ1-5
D gene: TRBD1
V gene: TRBV30
CDR3 protein: CAWGQGDQPQHF
CDR3 DNA: TGTGCCTGGGGACAGGGGGATCAGCCCCAGCATTTT

clone size: few
J gene: TRBJ1-1
D gene: NA
V gene: TRBV6-1
CDR3 protein: CASSEDPGSGTEAFF
CDR3 DNA: TGTGCCAGCAGTGAAGACCCAGGGTCAGGCACTGAAGCTTTCTTT

clone size: NA
J gene: TRBJ2-7
D gene: NA
V gene: TRBV7-2
CDR3 protein: CASSVERPYEQYF
CDR3 DNA: TGTGCCAGCAGCGTAGAGCGTCCCTACGAGCAGTACTTC

clone size: NA
J gene: TRBJ1-2
D gene: NA
V gene: TRBV5-1
CDR3 protein: CASSLDGPGAGGYTF
CDR3 DNA: TGCGCCAGCAGCTTGGACGGACCAGGGGCCGGGGGCTACACCTTC

clone size: NA
J gene: TRBJ1-3
D gene: NA
V gene: TRBV28
CDR3 protein: CASSLSPKGNTIYF
CDR3 DNA: TGTGCCAGCAGTTTATCCCCAAAAGGAAACACCATATATTTT

clone size: NA
J gene: TRBJ1-4
D gene: TRBD1
V gene: TRBV9
CDR3 protein: CASSVEGTDEKLFF
CDR3 DNA: TGTGCCAGCAGCGTAGAAGGGACAGATGAAAAACTGTTTTTT